Sequencing of this TCR beta chain was carried out in a study of type 1 and type 2 diabetes patients. Background on the study: The cohort mixed type 1 diabetes, type 2 diabetes and nondiabetic donors. The whole study generated about 18 million paired-end reads.

The germline V gene encodes CDR1 MNHNY and CDR2 SVGAGI (reference sequence). The CDR3 sequence is 14 residues long. Trimming shortened V by 0 bases and J by 5 bases, and 10 bases separated the two germline ends. Anyone with other autoimmune disease or infection in the prior four weeks was excluded. General study points: Type 2 diabetes patients had few highly-expanded CD4+ clones, median one.

A note on this clonotype: The antigen remains undetermined.

The PCR template was genomic DNA. The TCR beta CDR3 region was amplified using 30 forward and 13 reverse primers. Using its own MiXCR run on the multiplex PCR reads, TCRdb lists one record per CDR3 protein. The table has fewer than 300,000 distinct CDR3 sequences, approximately 50% seen once. The sequence was obtained from a man aged 18 to 30 with type 2 diabetes. The chain recombines TRBV6-6 with TRBJ1-1; D might be TRBD1 (5 bases). The source material was peripheral blood mononuclear cells (PBMCs). The CDR3 spells CASSYSQGWTEAFF. Here the CDR3 DNA reads TGTGCCAGCAGTTACTCGCAGGGATGGACTGAAGCTTTCTTT.